Included here is one TCR beta chain sequence, with context. Repertoires were generated with immunoSEQ multiplex PCR, while TCRdb's copy carries only in-frame clones and drops some. The profile shows some 150,000 clones, over 80% of them singletons. This entry comes from a study of T cell responses to AZD1222 COVID-19 vaccine. Trimming pared 5 bases from V and 2 bases from J, leaving 20 bases between. Germline CDR1 is KGHDR and CDR2 is SFDVKD. The CDR3 contains 17 residues. This material consisted of peripheral blood, taken 28 days after the second AZD1222 dose. The origin of this receptor is an adult who received the AZD1222 COVID-19 vaccine. The chain uses TRBV24-1 and TRBJ1-1; D gene uncertain. The CDR3 bases are TGTGCCACCAGTGCCGCGGATAGTCGGGCTATAAACACTGAAGCTTTCTTT. It specifies CATSAADSRAINTEAFF.